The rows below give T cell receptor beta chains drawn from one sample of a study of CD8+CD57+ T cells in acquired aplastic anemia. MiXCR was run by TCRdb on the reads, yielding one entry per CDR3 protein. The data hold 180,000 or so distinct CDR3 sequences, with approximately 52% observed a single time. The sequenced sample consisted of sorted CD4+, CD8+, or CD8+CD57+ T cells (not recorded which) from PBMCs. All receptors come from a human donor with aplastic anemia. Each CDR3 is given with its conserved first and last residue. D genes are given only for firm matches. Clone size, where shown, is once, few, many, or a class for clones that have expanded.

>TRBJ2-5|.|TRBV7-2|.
TGTGCCAGCAGCTTTGAGCTCCAAGAGACCCAGTACTTC
CASSFELQETQYF
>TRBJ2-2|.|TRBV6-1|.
TGTGCCAGCGCGCTCCAAGGGACTTCCGGGGAGCTGTTTTTT
CASALQGTSGELFF
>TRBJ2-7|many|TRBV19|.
TGTGCCAGTAGAGGCAGGGATTCCTACGAGCAGTACTTC
CASRGRDSYEQYF
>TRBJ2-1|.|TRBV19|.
TGTGCCAGTAGTATAGAGGGCAGCAAGTACAATGAGCAGTTCTTC
CASSIEGSKYNEQFF
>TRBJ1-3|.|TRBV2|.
TGTGCCAGTACAACAGCGGGGGGAAACACCATATATTTT
CASTTAGGNTIYF
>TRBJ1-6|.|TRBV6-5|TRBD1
TGTGCCAGTCGGTTACAGGGGGTGTCACCCCTCCACTTT
CASRLQGVSPLHF
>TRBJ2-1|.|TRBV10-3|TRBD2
TGTGCCAGCAGTTTGGGGACAATTGGTAGCGGGGTTGTCAATGAGCAGTTCTTC
CASSLGTIGSGVVNEQFF
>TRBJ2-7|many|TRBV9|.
TGTGCCAGCAGCGTACTGGACAGTTCCTACGAGCAGTACTTC
CASSVLDSSYEQYF
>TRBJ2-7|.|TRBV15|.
TGTGCCACCAGCAGAGATACCACCGTCACCTACGAGCAGTACTTC
CATSRDTTVTYEQYF
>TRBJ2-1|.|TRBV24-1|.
TGTGCCAGCAGCTCGACGGTAGCCAACAATGAGCAGTTCTTC
CASSSTVANNEQFF
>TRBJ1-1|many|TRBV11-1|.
TGTGCCAGCAGCGCCCCCGCGAACACTGAAGCTTTCTTT
CASSAPANTEAFF
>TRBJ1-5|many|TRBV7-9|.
TGTGCCAGCAGCACCAGTCGGGATCAGCCCCAGCATTTT
CASSTSRDQPQHF
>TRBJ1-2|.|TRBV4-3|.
TGCGCCAGCAGCCGGGGCGGAGACTATGGCTACACCTTC
CASSRGGDYGYTF
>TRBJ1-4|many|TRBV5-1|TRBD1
TGCGCCAGCAGCCATGACAGGGTCGAAAAACTGTTTTTT
CASSHDRVEKLFF
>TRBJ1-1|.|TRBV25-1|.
TGTGCCAGCAGCTTAGTTGCGGGCGGGGGCACTGAAGCTTTCTTT
CASSLVAGGGTEAFF
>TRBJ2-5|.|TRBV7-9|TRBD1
TGTGCCAGCAGCGACACGACAGGGATCCGTGAAGAGACCCAGTACTTC
CASSDTTGIREETQYF
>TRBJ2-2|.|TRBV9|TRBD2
TGTGCCAGCAGCGTAGTTGATAGCGGGAGGGTGAACACCGGGGAGCTGTTTTTT
CASSVVDSGRVNTGELFF
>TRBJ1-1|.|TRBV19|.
TGTGCCAGTAGTATAGATGGAGTGGGGCGAAACACTGAAGCTTTCTTT
CASSIDGVGRNTEAFF